These 17 T cell receptor beta chains were sequenced from one sample in a study of T cell responses to AZD1222 COVID-19 vaccine. Assay: immunoSEQ multiplex PCR; the TCRdb copy retains only in-frame clones and omits some. The data contain some 97,000 clones, around 90% of them seen just once; the ten biggest clones take up about 1.8%. Here the sequenced sample was peripheral blood, taken on day 0 of AZD1222 vaccination. Source of these receptors: an adult in good health.

The J gene is TRBJ1-1, the V gene TRBV9; possibly TRBD1 for D (5 bases). With 4 bases removed from V and 10 bases from J, the gap between germline ends came to 20 bases. The CDR3 contains 14 residues. From germline, CDR1 is SGDLS and CDR2 YYNGEE. CDR3: CASSLGSGGSVAFF. CDR3 nucleotides: TGTGCCAGCAGCCTAGGGTCGGGGGGATCGGTAGCTTTCTTT.

V gene TRBV2 combines with J gene TRBJ1-5; no reliable D call. This CDR3 spans 15 amino acids. Germline V CDR1 and CDR2: SNHLY, FYNNEI. V was shortened by 5 bases and J by 0 bases, with 11 bases between the two germline ends. The CDR3 bases are TGTGCCAGCAGTCCGGGTCAACATAGCAATCAGCCCCAGCATTTT. This translates into CASSPGQHSNQPQHF. Complete variable domain (other parts from reference TRBV2 and TRBJ1-5): EPEVTQTPSHQVTQMGQEVILRCVPISNHLYFYWYRQILGQKVEFLVSFYNNEISEKSEIFDDQFSVERPDGSNFTLKIRSTKLEDSAMYFCASSPGQHSNQPQHFGDGTRLSIL.

The rearrangement uses TRBV12-3 or TRBV12-4 and TRBJ1-5; D is undetermined. CDR3 length: 13 residues. V was pared by 1 base and J by 5 bases, with 6 bases between. CDR3 region: CASSLGADQPQHF. The CDR3 DNA sequence: TGTGCCAGCAGTTTAGGGGCCGATCAGCCCCAGCATTTT.

The genes are TRBV18 and TRBJ2-5, with 14 bases that match TRBD2. V shed 6 bases, J shed 5 bases, and the junction held 8 bases outside the gene matches. CDR3 length equals 16 residues. Looked up from germline, CDR1 is KGHSH and CDR2 is LQKENI. CDR3: CASSLGLAGVEETQYF. CDR3 in DNA: TGTGCCAGCTCCCTGGGACTAGCGGGAGTAGAGGAGACCCAGTACTTC.

The rearrangement uses TRBV27 and TRBJ1-2; 10 bases match TRBD1. V was pared by 5 bases and J by 6 bases, with 9 bases of the junction left unmatched. The V gene's germline CDR1 is MNHEY and CDR2 SMNVEV (reference sequence). The CDR3 is 15 amino acids. The CDR3 coding sequence is TGTGCCAGCAGTCAGACAGGGGGCCCATTCAATGGCTACACCTTC. Its translation: CASSQTGGPFNGYTF.

The chain has TRBV5-5 and TRBJ2-7, with 10 bases fitting TRBD2. The length of the CDR3 is 14 residues. V gave up 4 bases and J gave up 3 bases; unmatched junction bases: 4. Germline CDR1 SGHKS, CDR2 YYEKEE (reference sequence). The CDR3 region is CASSPGLARYEQYF. The DNA for the CDR3 is TGTGCCAGCAGCCCGGGACTAGCGCGCTACGAGCAGTACTTC.

This chain connects TRBV18 to TRBJ2-7; the match to TRBD2 covers 12 bases. The V gene's germline CDR1 is KGHSH and CDR2 LQKENI. This CDR3 contains 16 residues. V trimming: 2 bases; J trimming: 6 bases; junction bases outside the gene matches: 8. The CDR3 bases are TGTGCCAGCTCACCAAGACTAGCGGGAGCCGGGGGCGAGCAGTACTTC. This codes for CASSPRLAGAGGEQYF.

The chain employs TRBV4-1 and TRBJ1-5; D gene ambiguous. Trimming cost V 0 bases and J 5 bases, with 8 bases left between them. Germline V gene lookup returns CDR1 MGHRA and CDR2 YSYEKL. The CDR3 length is 14 residues. The CDR3 region is CASSQDGGHQPQHF. The CDR3 DNA reads TGCGCCAGCAGCCAAGACGGAGGACATCAGCCCCAGCATTTT.

J is TRBJ1-3 and V is TRBV18; D call uncertain. The CDR3 has 17 amino acids. Trimming removed 5 bases at V and 0 bases at J, with 17 bases between. CDR1 and CDR2 (germline): KGHSH, LQKENI. The CDR3 DNA is TGTGCCAGCTCATTCATGTCCGGAACCCCCTCTGGAAACACCATATATTTT. This codes for CASSFMSGTPSGNTIYF.

V and J are TRBV27 and TRBJ2-2; no firm D call. V lost 3 bases and J lost 1, with 12 bases in between. This CDR3 is built from 16 residues. Germline loops: CDR1 MNHEY, CDR2 SMNVEV (reference sequence). The CDR3 nucleotides are TGTGCCAGCAGTTTCTTCCCCTCGAAGAACACCGGGGAGCTGTTTTTT. As protein: CASSFFPSKNTGELFF.

This chain connects TRBV5-1 to TRBJ1-2; 8 bases map to TRBD1. CDR1 is SGHRS and CDR2 is YFSETQ in the germline V gene. J was trimmed by 11 bases and V by 4 bases; bases with no gene match: 13. The CDR3 covers 14 residues. CDR3 in amino acids: CASSRGGQGLEYTF. The CDR3 coding sequence is TGCGCCAGCAGCCGGGGAGGACAGGGTCTAGAGTACACCTTC. Based on the CDR3 plus reference TRBV5-1 and TRBJ1-2, the full variable domain is KAGVTQTPRYLIKTRGQQVTLSCSPISGHRSVSWYQQTPGQGLQFLFEYFSETQRNKGNFPGRFSGRQFSNSRSEMNVSTLELGDSALYLCASSRGGQGLEYTFGSGTRLTVV.

The CDR3 is CASSTPVSQGSHEQYF. DNA of the CDR3: TGTGCCAGCAGCACGCCAGTTTCCCAGGGGTCCCACGAGCAGTACTTC. The chain couples TRBV11-3 to TRBJ2-7; D is possibly TRBD1 (6 bases). The CDR3 loop spans 16 amino acids. Germline CDR1 and CDR2: SGHNT and YENEEA. Trimming took off 5 bases at V and 5 bases at J, with 22 bases between the two ends.

This sequence joins TRBV7-6 and TRBJ2-6; TRBD1 matches 7 bases. Germline CDR1 SGHVS, CDR2 FNYEAQ. The CDR3 length is 19 residues. J was trimmed by 0 bases and V by 5 bases; bases with no gene match: 13. The CDR3 loop reads CASSTTRDSSFSGANVLTF. The CDR3 coding sequence is TGTGCCAGCAGCACTACCCGGGACAGCTCATTCTCTGGGGCCAACGTCCTGACTTTC.

The genes are TRBV5-1 and TRBJ2-3, with TRBD2 matching 7 bases. The germline gives CDR1 SGHRS, CDR2 YFSETQ. The CDR3 runs to 15 residues. The trim removed 0 bases at V and 3 bases at J, leaving 4 bases unmatched. The CDR3 here is CASSLAAGATDTQYF. In nucleotides, the CDR3 is TGCGCCAGCAGCTTGGCCGCGGGAGCGACAGATACGCAGTATTTT.

This sequence joins TRBV2 and TRBJ1-4; 9 nucleotides align to TRBD1. The germline CDR1 and CDR2 sequences are SNHLY and FYNNEI. This CDR3 comprises 14 residues. The V and J ends lost 11 bases and 5 bases, in that order; junction bases with no gene match: 9. In DNA form, the CDR3 reads TGTGCCGGCCGGGACAGGGCCACAAATGAAAAACTGTTTTTT. It is translated as CAGRDRATNEKLFF.

This clone has a handful of counts. This chain connects TRBV19 to TRBJ2-2; D may be TRBD1 (5 bases). V gave up 4 bases and J gave up 6 bases, with 18 bases separating them. The length of the CDR3 is 16 residues. Germline values: CDR1 LNHDA, CDR2 SQIVND (reference sequence). In DNA form, the CDR3 reads TGTGCCAGTAGTACCCTCCCAGGGCCACGGGCCGGGGAGCTGTTTTTT. Translated, it gives CASSTLPGPRAGELFF.

The gene calls are TRBV28 and TRBJ1-5; the D gene is possibly TRBD1 (6 bases). Germline CDR1 reads MDHEN; CDR2 reads SYDVKM. V was trimmed by 4 bases and J by 3 bases, leaving 16 bases between them. The CDR3 has 16 residues. Here the CDR3 reads CASSYPPGHLNQPQHF. The CDR3 region has the DNA TGTGCCAGCAGTTATCCCCCGGGACACCTCAATCAGCCCCAGCATTTT.